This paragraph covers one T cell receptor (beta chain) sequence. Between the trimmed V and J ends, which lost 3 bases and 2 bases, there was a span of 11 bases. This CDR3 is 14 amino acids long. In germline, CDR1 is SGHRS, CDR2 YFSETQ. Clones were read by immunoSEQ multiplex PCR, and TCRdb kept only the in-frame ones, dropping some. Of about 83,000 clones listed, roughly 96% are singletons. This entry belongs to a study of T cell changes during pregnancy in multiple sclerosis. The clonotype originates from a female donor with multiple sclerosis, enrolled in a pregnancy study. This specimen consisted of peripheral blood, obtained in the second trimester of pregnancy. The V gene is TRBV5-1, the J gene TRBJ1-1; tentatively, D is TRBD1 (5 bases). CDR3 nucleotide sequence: TGCGCCAGCAGCTCCCAGGGCCCCAACACTGAAGCTTTCTTT. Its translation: CASSSQGPNTEAFF.